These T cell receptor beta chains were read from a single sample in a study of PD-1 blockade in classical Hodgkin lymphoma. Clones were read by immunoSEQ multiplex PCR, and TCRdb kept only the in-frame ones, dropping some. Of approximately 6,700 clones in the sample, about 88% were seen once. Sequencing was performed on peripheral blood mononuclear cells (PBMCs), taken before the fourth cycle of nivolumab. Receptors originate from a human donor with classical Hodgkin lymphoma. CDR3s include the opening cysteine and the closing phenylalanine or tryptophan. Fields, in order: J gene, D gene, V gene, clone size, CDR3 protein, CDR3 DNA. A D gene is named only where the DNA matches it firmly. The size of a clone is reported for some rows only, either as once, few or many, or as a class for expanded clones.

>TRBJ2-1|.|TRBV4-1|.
CASSPVDAPRSSYNEQFF
TGCGCCAGCAGCCCGGTAGATGCGCCTCGGAGCTCCTACAATGAGCAGTTCTTC
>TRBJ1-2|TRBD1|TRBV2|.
CASRAGTDGYTF
TGTGCCAGCAGAGCTGGGACAGATGGCTACACCTTC
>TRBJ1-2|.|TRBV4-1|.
CASSQDTGNYGYTF
TGCGCCAGCAGCCAAGATACAGGGAACTATGGCTACACCTTC
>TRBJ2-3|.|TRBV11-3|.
CASSASTDTQYF
TGTGCCAGCAGCGCCTCCACAGATACGCAGTATTTT
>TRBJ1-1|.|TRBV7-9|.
CASSLGGGGTEAFF
TGTGCCAGCAGCCTCGGGGGGGGCGGAACTGAAGCTTTCTTT
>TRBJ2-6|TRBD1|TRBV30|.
CAWSPGQGASGANVLTF
TGTGCCTGGAGTCCGGGACAGGGGGCATCCGGGGCCAACGTCCTGACTTTC
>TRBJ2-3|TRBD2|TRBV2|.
CASNEREQDTQYF
TGTGCCAGCAACGAGCGGGAACAAGATACGCAGTATTTT
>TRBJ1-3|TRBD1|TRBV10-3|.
CAIEGQGSGNTIYF
TGTGCCATCGAGGGACAGGGATCTGGAAACACCATATATTTT
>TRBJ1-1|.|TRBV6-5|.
CASSYLVTTEAFF
TGTGCCAGCAGTTACTTAGTAACCACTGAAGCTTTCTTT
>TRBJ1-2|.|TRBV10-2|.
CASVREGSSGYTF
TGCGCCAGCGTCCGCGAGGGGTCCAGTGGCTACACCTTC
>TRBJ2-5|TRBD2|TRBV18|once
CASSPRTSGGEETQYF
TGTGCCAGCTCACCTCGGACTAGCGGGGGGGAAGAGACCCAGTACTTC
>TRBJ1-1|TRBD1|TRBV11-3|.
CASSLQGVTGTEAFF
TGTGCCAGCAGCTTACAGGGGGTAACGGGCACTGAAGCTTTCTTT
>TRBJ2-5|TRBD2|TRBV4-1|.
CASSQVGTSGRKTQYF
TGCGCCAGCAGCCAAGTCGGGACTAGCGGGAGAAAGACCCAGTACTTC
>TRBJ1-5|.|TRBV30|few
CAWRVSQPQHF
TGTGCCTGGAGGGTAAGTCAGCCCCAGCATTTT
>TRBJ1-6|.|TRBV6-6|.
CASRLSTANSPLHF
TGTGCCAGCAGGCTGTCTACAGCAAATTCACCCCTCCACTTT
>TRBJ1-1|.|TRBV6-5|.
CAIQGNTEAFF
TGTGCCATACAGGGGAACACTGAAGCTTTCTTT
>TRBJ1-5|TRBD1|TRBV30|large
CAWRVGTGSNQPQHF
TGTGCCTGGAGAGTTGGGACAGGGAGCAATCAGCCCCAGCATTTT
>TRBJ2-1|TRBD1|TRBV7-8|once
CASSRTGVSFPYNEQFF
TGTGCCAGCAGCCGGACAGGGGTCAGCTTCCCTTACAATGAGCAGTTCTTC
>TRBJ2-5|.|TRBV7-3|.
CASSSGGSRRETQYF
TGTGCCAGCAGCTCTGGGGGCTCCCGGCGAGAGACCCAGTACTTC
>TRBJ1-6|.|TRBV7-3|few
CASSWGHNSPLHF
TGTGCCAGCAGCTGGGGACATAATTCACCCCTCCACTTT
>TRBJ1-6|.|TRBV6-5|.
CASSSQLDSPLHF
TGTGCCAGCAGTTCCCAGTTGGATTCACCCCTCCACTTT
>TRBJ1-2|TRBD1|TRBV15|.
CATSRDQDRVGRGYTF
TGTGCCACCAGCAGAGACCAAGACAGGGTTGGGCGAGGCTACACCTTC
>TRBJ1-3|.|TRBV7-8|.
CASSLSTGTGNTIYF
TGTGCCAGCAGCTTGTCTACAGGGACCGGAAACACCATATATTTT
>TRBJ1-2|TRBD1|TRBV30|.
CAWTWTGTNYGYTF
TGTGCCTGGACGTGGACAGGGACGAACTATGGCTACACCTTC
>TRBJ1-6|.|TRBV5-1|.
CASSWGSYNSPLHF
TGTGCCAGCAGCTGGGGCTCCTATAATTCACCCCTCCACTTT
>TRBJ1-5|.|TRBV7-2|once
CASSGGGNQPQHF
TGTGCCAGCAGCGGGGGCGGGAATCAGCCCCAGCATTTT
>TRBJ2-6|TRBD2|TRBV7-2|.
CASSLGLAGASSGANVLTF
TGTGCCAGCAGCTTAGGACTAGCGGGGGCCTCCTCTGGGGCCAACGTCCTGACTTTC
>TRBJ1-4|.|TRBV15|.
CATSKGRGRTEKLFF
TGTGCCACCAGCAAGGGGCGGGGGCGGACCGAAAAACTGTTTTTT
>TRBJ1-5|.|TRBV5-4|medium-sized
CASSSDRNQPQHF
TGTGCCAGCAGCTCAGACAGAAATCAGCCCCAGCATTTT